A single sample is the source of the 27 T cell receptor beta chains below, sequenced in a study of blood T cell repertoires in COVID-19. Using immunoSEQ multiplex PCR, the repertoire was profiled, and TCRdb retains in-frame clones only, with some absent. The table lists 120,000 or so clones, roughly 80% of them singletons. The material sequenced was peripheral blood. These receptors all come from a man between 65 and 79 years old with acute or convalescent COVID-19.

The gene calls are TRBV2 and TRBJ1-5; D possibly corresponds to TRBD1 (5 bases). CDR1 is SNHLY, CDR2 FYNNEI, per germline. The CDR3 loop spans 14 amino acids. Trimming took 3 bases from V and 1 from J, leaving 7 bases between them. CDR3 coding DNA: TGTGCCAGCAGTGACAGGGCCAGCAATCAGCCCCAGCATTTT. Its protein is CASSDRASNQPQHF.

The chain links TRBV19 to TRBJ2-3; 7 bases are shared with TRBD2. CDR1 LNHDA and CDR2 SQIVND come from the germline V gene (reference sequence). The CDR3 sequence is 17 residues long. The trim removed 1 base at V and 0 bases at J, leaving 7 bases unmatched. CDR3 protein: CASSIAGRGSSTDTQYF. The CDR3 DNA is TGTGCCAGTAGTATAGCAGGGAGGGGTTCTAGCACAGATACGCAGTATTTT.

The V and J genes are TRBV7-3 and TRBJ1-1; weak D call: TRBD1 (5 bases). Trimming cost V 5 bases and J 10 bases, with 17 bases left between them. Germline assignment: CDR1 SGHTA and CDR2 FQGTGA. The CDR3 is 13 residues long. CDR3 protein: CASSIRPGDGAFF. The CDR3 coding sequence is TGTGCCAGCAGCATCCGGCCGGGGGACGGAGCTTTCTTT.

The chain joins TRBV24-1 to TRBJ2-1, with a possible D match to TRBD2 (6 bases). Germline V gives CDR1 KGHDR, CDR2 SFDVKD. The CDR3 length is 15 residues. Trimming shortened V by 1 base and J by 4 bases, and 10 bases separated the two germline ends. CDR3 nucleotides: TGTGCCACCAGTGATTTTGGGCGGGAATACAATGAGCAGTTCTTC. It specifies CATSDFGREYNEQFF.

Only one count was recorded for this clone. This sequence joins TRBV3-1 (or the pseudogene TRBV3-2) and TRBJ1-6, with a weak D call TRBD1 (5 bases). The CDR3 runs to 15 residues. The germline V gene has CDR1 LGHDT and CDR2 YNNKEL (reference sequence). Trimming removed 0 bases at V and 10 bases at J, with 13 bases between. CDR3 DNA sequence: TGTGCCAGCAGCCAAGATGGACAAGGGTGGTCACCCCTCCACTTT. This encodes CASSQDGQGWSPLHF.

V and J are TRBV7-8 and TRBJ1-1; D remains unclear. Deletions cut 2 bases from V and 3 bases from J, with 13 bases between. CDR3 length equals 15 residues. Germline V gene sequence: CDR1 SGHVS, CDR2 FQNEAQ. The CDR3 bases are TGTGCCAGCAGCTTACGCGAGGGCGTCGACACTGAAGCTTTCTTT. It codes for CASSLREGVDTEAFF.

V is TRBV18 and J is TRBJ1-3, with D tentatively TRBD1 (5 bases). The CDR3 has 16 amino acids. Germline values: CDR1 KGHSH, CDR2 LQKENI. The ends were cut back, 1 base at V and 0 bases at J, with 10 bases in the middle. The CDR3 here is CASSPQGLSSGNTIYF. The CDR3 DNA sequence: TGTGCCAGCTCACCACAGGGGCTAAGCTCTGGAAACACCATATATTTT.

The CDR3 DNA follows: TGTGCCAGCAGCGTAACCCCGGCTAGTATAGTCAATGAGCAGTTCTTC. Protein product: CASSVTPASIVNEQFF. J is TRBJ2-1 and V is TRBV9; D gene ambiguous. The CDR3 has 16 residues. Per germline, CDR1 SGDLS and CDR2 YYNGEE. V was clipped by 1 base and J by 6 bases, with 17 bases between them.

The chain uses TRBV30 and TRBJ2-5, with D uncertain. The V gene's germline CDR1 is GTSNPN and CDR2 SVGIG (reference sequence). V lost 0 bases and J 8 bases, leaving 10 bases between the germline ends. The CDR3 is made up of 12 amino acids. CDR3 sequence (DNA): TGTGCCTGGAGTGTACTTTTCACCACCCAGTACTTC. Translated: CAWSVLFTTQYF.

The CDR3 spells CSASGNGRNTGELFF. CDR3 bases: TGCAGTGCTAGTGGTAACGGGAGGAACACCGGGGAGCTGTTTTTT. The chain recombines TRBV20-1 with TRBJ2-2, with D possibly being TRBD2 (6 bases). This CDR3 is built from 15 residues. V dropped 3 bases and J dropped 1 base, with 12 bases sitting between them. Germline V gives CDR1 DFQATT, CDR2 SNEGSKA (reference sequence).

V gene TRBV30 combines with J gene TRBJ1-6; D ambiguous. V gave up 0 bases and J gave up 9 bases, with 9 bases separating them. CDR1 is GTSNPN, CDR2 SVGIG, per germline (reference sequence). The CDR3 has 13 residues. CDR3 sequence: CAWSVTPGSPLHF. DNA of the CDR3: TGTGCCTGGAGTGTGACCCCGGGTTCACCCCTCCACTTT.

V is TRBV3-1 (or the pseudogene TRBV3-2) and J is TRBJ1-6; 7 bases are shared with TRBD1. Germline assignment: CDR1 LGHDT and CDR2 YNNKEL (reference sequence). CDR3 size: 14 residues. V shed 2 bases and J 5 bases; nucleotides not matched to a gene: 0. The CDR3 bases are TGTGCCAGCAGCCAAACAGGGGATAATTCACCCCTCCACTTT. Encoded protein: CASSQTGDNSPLHF.

This sequence joins TRBV28 and TRBJ2-7; D gene ambiguous. CDR3 length: 11 amino acids. Trimming took off 4 bases at V and 9 bases at J, with 10 bases between the two ends. CDR1 is MDHEN and CDR2 is SYDVKM in the germline V gene. The CDR3 loop is CASSSTRRQYF. Here the CDR3 DNA reads TGTGCCAGCAGTTCAACAAGGAGGCAGTACTTC. Full variable domain (remainder filled in from reference TRBV28 and TRBJ2-7): DVKVTQSSRYLVKRTGEKVFLECVQDMDHENMFWYRQDPGLGLRLIYFSYDVKMKEKGDIPEGYSVSREKKERFSLILESASTNQTSMYLCASSSTRRQYFGPGTRLTVT.

This clone has just one count. This sequence joins TRBV19 and TRBJ1-5; D is ambiguous. V dropped 4 bases and J dropped 0 bases, with 10 bases sitting between them. The CDR3 covers 15 residues. Per germline, CDR1 LNHDA and CDR2 SQIVND (reference sequence). Here the CDR3 reads CASSRRENSNQPQHF. The CDR3 region has the DNA TGTGCCAGTAGTAGGAGAGAGAATAGCAATCAGCCCCAGCATTTT.

This clone was counted only a few times. This chain connects TRBV7-9 to TRBJ2-4, with 8 bases identical to TRBD1. The germline V gene encodes CDR1 SEHNR and CDR2 FQNEAQ (reference sequence). CDR3 length: 15 residues. V was pared by 7 bases and J by 4 bases, with 9 bases of the junction left unmatched. CDR3 sequence (DNA): TGTGCCAGCAACGTACAGGGGGAAGTAAAAAACATTCAGTACTTC. This gives the protein CASNVQGEVKNIQYF.

The chain couples TRBV15 to TRBJ2-5, with 10 bases lining up with TRBD1. Germline CDR1 reads LNHNV; CDR2 reads YYDKDF (reference sequence). The J segment lost 5 bases and the V segment lost 6 bases, leaving 9 bases of the junction unmatched. The CDR3 has 15 residues. CDR3 nucleotides: TGTGCCACCAGGGGGCGACAGGGGGCTTGGGAGACCCAGTACTTC. As protein: CATRGRQGAWETQYF. The whole variable domain, remainder taken from reference TRBV15 and TRBJ2-5, is DAMVIQNPRYQVTQFGKPVTLSCSQTLNHNVMYWYQQKSSQAPKLLFHYYDKDFNNEADTPDNFQSRRPNTSFCFLDIRSPGLGDTAMYLCATRGRQGAWETQYFGPGTRLLVL.

The V call is TRBV28, the J call TRBJ2-3, with 7 bases aligning to TRBD2. CDR1 MDHEN and CDR2 SYDVKM come from the germline V gene. J was trimmed by 5 bases and V by 7 bases; bases with no gene match: 15. This CDR3 has 16 amino acids. CDR3 DNA: TGTGCCAGCATGCCCCTCTATGGGCGGGAGCAAGATACGCAGTATTTT. Translated: CASMPLYGREQDTQYF.

The CDR3 spells CASSQDRAETQYF. CDR3 in DNA: TGTGCCAGCAGCCAGGACAGGGCGGAGACCCAGTACTTC. The chain employs TRBV2 and TRBJ2-5, with 8 bases aligning to TRBD1. Germline V gene data show CDR1 as SNHLY and CDR2 as FYNNEI. This CDR3 spans 13 amino acids. After removal of 6 bases from V and 5 bases from J, the junction contained 5 bases not matched to a gene.

V is TRBV7-2 and J is TRBJ1-2; D is ambiguous. The CDR3 runs to 15 residues. V was clipped by 1 base and J by 3 bases, with 12 bases between them. Germline V gene lookup returns CDR1 SGHTA and CDR2 FQGNSA. The CDR3: CASSLVHGSYYGYTF. The CDR3 region has the DNA TGTGCCAGCAGCTTAGTTCACGGGAGTTACTATGGCTACACCTTC.

In this sample, this clone turned up a few times. The rearrangement links TRBV27 to TRBJ1-5; the D is unclear. Germline CDR1 is MNHEY and CDR2 is SMNVEV (reference sequence). The CDR3 is made up of 13 amino acids. V dropped 6 bases and J dropped 5 bases, with 11 bases sitting between them. The CDR3 reads CASSDTRYQPQHF. DNA of the CDR3: TGTGCCAGCAGCGACACTCGATATCAGCCCCAGCATTTT.

In this sample, this clone turned up once. The V gene is TRBV19, the J gene TRBJ2-1, with TRBD2 matching over 10 bases. This CDR3 has 15 amino acids. Per germline, CDR1 LNHDA and CDR2 SQIVND (reference sequence). V trimming: 2 bases; J trimming: 5 bases; junction bases outside the gene matches: 3. Written as DNA, the CDR3 is TGTGCCAGTAGTATACTTACTAGCGGGGACAATGAGCAGTTCTTC. Translated: CASSILTSGDNEQFF.

The chain joins TRBV5-1 to TRBJ2-1, with 10 bases aligning to TRBD1. The V gene end was trimmed by 3 bases and the J gene end by 3 bases; junction bases not matched to a gene: 3. The CDR3 is 15 amino acids. Per the germline V gene, CDR1 is SGHRS and CDR2 is YFSETQ. The CDR3 protein is CASSSTGGFYNEQFF. In DNA, the CDR3 is TGCGCCAGCAGCTCGACAGGGGGCTTCTACAATGAGCAGTTCTTC.

The chain couples TRBV5-4 to TRBJ1-6; tentatively, D is TRBD1 (6 bases). Per germline, CDR1 SGHNT and CDR2 YYREEE (reference sequence). V was pared by 5 bases and J by 8 bases, with 14 bases between. The CDR3 totals 14 residues. The CDR3 nucleotides are TGTGCCAGCAGGACACAGGGATTTGATTCACCCCTCCACTTT. This sequence encodes CASRTQGFDSPLHF.

The V gene is TRBV9, the J gene TRBJ2-7, with D perhaps TRBD1 (6 bases). CDR1 and CDR2 from the germline V gene are SGDLS and YYNGEE. Trimming left V 3 bases short and J 3 bases short, with 13 bases between. The length of the CDR3 is 14 residues. CDR3 sequence reads: CASSEQGVGYEQYF. CDR3 in DNA: TGTGCCAGCAGCGAACAGGGTGTTGGCTACGAGCAGTACTTC.

For this clone: Different DNA sequences within this sample yield the same CDR3. The chain employs TRBV11-3 and TRBJ2-3; 7 nucleotides match TRBD2. Germline V gives CDR1 SGHNT, CDR2 YENEEA. Trimming took 5 bases from V and 1 from J; bases not matched to a gene: 6. The CDR3 totals 15 residues. CDR3 loop: CASSPTSGGTDTQYF. The CDR3 DNA sequence: TGTGCCAGCAGCCCAACAAGCGGGGGCACAGATACGCAGTATTTT.

This clone appeared once. V usage is TRBV7-9 and J usage is TRBJ2-3, with D maybe TRBD1 (5 bases). CDR1 and CDR2 (germline): SEHNR, FQNEAQ (reference sequence). The CDR3 sequence is 16 residues long. Trimming left V 5 bases short and J 8 bases short, with 23 bases between. CDR3 in amino acids: CASSPQGTHLRSTQYF. The CDR3 nucleotides are TGTGCCAGCAGCCCGCAGGGTACTCACCTGCGGAGTACGCAGTATTTT.

This clone was seen a single time. The chain joins TRBV13 to TRBJ2-2, with 13 bases aligning to TRBD2. V dropped 5 bases and J dropped 1; count of bases not matched to a gene: 4. This CDR3 has 17 amino acids. From germline, CDR1 is PRHDT and CDR2 FYEKMQ (reference sequence). This CDR3 reads CASSHRLAGGNTGELFF. The CDR3 nucleotides are TGTGCCAGCAGCCACCGACTAGCGGGGGGGAACACCGGGGAGCTGTTTTTT.